The clone carrying this T cell receptor (beta chain) was seen at least ten times. Its antigen is currently unknown. This CDR3 comprises 16 residues. J gave up 2 bases and V 2 bases, and 9 bases lay outside the gene matches. Germline values: CDR1 MGHRA, CDR2 YSYEKL. This sample was taken from a study of T-cell reconstitution after alpha-beta-depleted transplantation in children. General observations from the study: By about two months after transplant, alpha-beta T cells reportedly arose from several hundred graft clones that had expanded. Among T cells one year after transplant, newly produced cells accounted for most counts and diversity. Some patients owed their high day-60 TCRbeta diversity to surviving recipient T cells and thymic progenitors.

The TCRbeta library incorporated unique molecular identifiers. A single record per CDR3 protein comes from TCRdb applying MiXCR to the PCR reads. This sample has about a million distinct CDR3 sequences, with roughly 31% found just once. The source of this sequence is a boy in the first two years of life who had a stem cell transplant for SCID, so the T cells may come from the graft donor. Specimen: PBMCs, mostly from graft donor cells, collected 360 days after TCRalphabeta/CD19-depleted stem cell transplant. The chain carries TRBV4-1 and TRBJ2-7, with TRBD1 matching 7 bases. This CDR3 is CASSQQRGTATYEQYF. CDR3 sequence (DNA): TGCGCCAGCAGCCAACAGAGGGGGACAGCCACCTACGAGCAGTACTTC.